This T cell receptor (beta chain) stems from a study of OX40 agonist ivuxolimab in advanced cancers. Germline V CDR1 and CDR2: LGHNT, FRNRAP. V was clipped by 6 bases and J by 1 base; unmatched bases: 3. The CDR3 is 15 amino acids. The data were produced by immunoSEQ multiplex PCR, yet TCRdb's version contains in-frame clones alone and is incomplete. Here the sample spans tens of thousands of clones, about 87% being singletons. Peripheral blood came from all dose cohorts at three timepoints. This material consisted of CD4+ or CD8+ T cells sorted from blood, taken in a trial of the OX40 agonist ivuxolimab. This clonotype was sampled from an adult with an advanced solid tumor such as melanoma, head and neck, liver or kidney cancer. The gene calls are TRBV12-5 and TRBJ1-3; 10 bases line up with TRBD1. DNA of the CDR3: TGTGCTAGTGGGGGGACAGGGGCGTCTGGAAACACCATATATTTT. The encoded protein is CASGGTGASGNTIYF. The complete variable domain, with remaining parts taken from reference TRBV12-5 and TRBJ1-3, reads DARVTQTPRHKVTEMGQEVTMRCQPILGHNTVFWYRQTMMQGLELLAYFRNRAPLDDSGMPKDRFSAEMPDATLATLKIQPSEPRDSAVYFCASGGTGASGNTIYFGEGSWLTVV.